This entry lists 23 T cell receptor beta chains sequenced from one sample in a study of blood T cell repertoires in COVID-19. Produced via immunoSEQ multiplex PCR; TCRdb's table is partial and in-frame only. The table shows 60,000 to 70,000 clones, with approximately 79% occurring only once. Sequenced material: peripheral blood. Receptors originate from a woman between 70 and 85 years old with acute or convalescent COVID-19.

The rearrangement joins TRBV5-6 to TRBJ2-1, with 11 bases fitting TRBD2. In germline, CDR1 is SGHDT, CDR2 YYEEEE. The CDR3 consists of 16 residues. The J segment lost 3 bases and the V segment lost 3 bases, leaving 5 bases of the junction unmatched. CDR3 sequence: CASSWTGTSGYNEQFF. The CDR3, as DNA: TGTGCCAGCAGCTGGACGGGGACTAGCGGCTACAATGAGCAGTTCTTC.

The CDR3 coding sequence is TGTGCCAGCAGCGGGAGGACTAGTGTCTACGAGCAGTACTTC. It yields the protein CASSGRTSVYEQYF. V and J are TRBV5-5 and TRBJ2-7; 7 bases line up with TRBD2. The CDR3 spans 14 residues. Germline lookup yields CDR1 SGHKS and CDR2 YYEKEE (reference sequence). Germline trimming cut 4 bases from V and 3 bases from J; bases unmatched to any gene: 7.

The chain combines TRBV7-2 with TRBJ2-7; D may be TRBD2 (7 bases). In germline, CDR1 is SGHTA, CDR2 FQGNSA. The CDR3 consists of 16 residues. Trimming shortened V by 6 bases and J by 2 bases, and 20 bases separated the two germline ends. The CDR3 DNA reads TGTGCCAGCAGTCAATGGGGGGGGCCTAGGACCTACGAGCAGTACTTC. Its protein is CASSQWGGPRTYEQYF.

The CDR3 loop reads CASSQRSGNMSDTQYF. The CDR3 region has the DNA TGTGCCAGCAGCCAAAGGAGCGGGAACATGTCAGATACGCAGTATTTT. This sequence joins TRBV3-1 (or the pseudogene TRBV3-2) and TRBJ2-3, with 7 nucleotides matching TRBD2. CDR3 length: 16 amino acids. Germline V gene sequence: CDR1 LGHDT, CDR2 YNNKEL (reference sequence). V gave up 2 bases and J gave up 4 bases; unmatched junction bases: 9.

For the CDR3, the DNA is TGTGCCAGCACATCCGGGACAGGGGTGTACGGCTACACCTTC. It specifies CASTSGTGVYGYTF. The J gene is TRBJ1-2, the V gene TRBV2, with 10 bases that match TRBD1. The ends lost 7 bases at V and 8 bases at J; junction bases unmatched: 10. Germline V gene data show CDR1 as SNHLY and CDR2 as FYNNEI. This CDR3 is built from 14 residues.

V is TRBV19 and J is TRBJ1-3; the D is unclear. The CDR3 has 15 amino acids. Trimming removed 5 bases from V and 0 bases from J, with 11 bases in between. Germline V gene sequence: CDR1 LNHDA, CDR2 SQIVND (reference sequence). In nucleotides, the CDR3 is TGTGCCAGTAGTTATAGTCCCCACTCTGGAAACACCATATATTTT. Its translation: CASSYSPHSGNTIYF.

This sequence joins TRBV7-2 and TRBJ1-2, with 8 nucleotides matching TRBD1. CDR1 and CDR2 (germline): SGHTA, FQGNSA. This CDR3 is 16 amino acids long. Unmatched junction bases numbered 10, after V lost 5 bases and J lost 2 bases. CDR3 sequence reads: CASSDRTGSWNYGYTF. The CDR3 bases are TGTGCCAGCAGCGATCGGACAGGGAGTTGGAACTATGGCTACACCTTC.

This sequence joins TRBV30 and TRBJ1-1; a possible D gene is TRBD1 (5 bases). The CDR3 has 13 residues. The germline V gene encodes CDR1 GTSNPN and CDR2 SVGIG (reference sequence). The V and J ends lost 4 bases and 1 base respectively, with 10 bases between them. CDR3 protein: CAWTGQPNTEAFF. CDR3 nucleotides: TGTGCCTGGACAGGACAACCGAACACTGAAGCTTTCTTT.

This rearrangement joins TRBV5-5 to TRBJ2-3, with TRBD2 identical over 11 bases. The CDR3 is 15 residues long. The trim removed 6 bases at V and 1 base at J, leaving 4 bases unmatched. Germline V CDR1 and CDR2: SGHKS, YYEKEE (reference sequence). This CDR3 is CASNLSGGGTDTQYF. The CDR3, as DNA: TGTGCCAGCAACCTTAGCGGGGGGGGCACAGATACGCAGTATTTT.

This clone was detected only a few times. V gene TRBV24-1 combines with J gene TRBJ2-1, with D possibly being TRBD1 (6 bases). CDR1 KGHDR and CDR2 SFDVKD come from the germline V gene. V lost 3 bases and J lost 7, with 12 bases in between. This CDR3 has 14 amino acids. The CDR3 reads CATSDARDTNEQFF. The CDR3 DNA reads as TGTGCCACCAGTGATGCCCGGGACACAAATGAGCAGTTCTTC.

The chain combines TRBV29-1 with TRBJ1-4; tentatively, D is TRBD1 (6 bases). The CDR3 is 17 residues long. Germline V gene data show CDR1 as SQVTM and CDR2 as ANQGSEA. V was shortened by 1 base and J by 0 bases, with 15 bases between the two germline ends. This CDR3 is CSVEVGWGLATNEKLFF. In DNA, the CDR3 is TGCAGCGTTGAAGTCGGATGGGGGCTAGCAACTAATGAAAAACTGTTTTTT.

CDR3 amino acids: CASSRSGTGLNSPLHF. The DNA for the CDR3 is TGTGCCAGCAGCCGATCCGGGACAGGTCTTAATTCACCCCTCCACTTT. This chain joins TRBV3-1 (or the pseudogene TRBV3-2) and TRBJ1-6; TRBD1 matches at 8 bases. CDR3 length equals 16 residues. Germline assignment: CDR1 LGHDT and CDR2 YNNKEL (reference sequence). Germline trimming cut 4 bases from V and 6 bases from J; bases unmatched to any gene: 8.

This sequence joins TRBV7-2 and TRBJ2-7, with D perhaps matching TRBD2 (5 bases). Germline CDR1 SGHTA, CDR2 FQGNSA. This CDR3 is 14 amino acids long. V lost 7 bases, J lost 1 base, and 14 bases lay in between. CDR3 bases: TGTGCCAGCAACGCACCGGGGATTTCCTACGAGCAGTACTTC. Its protein product is CASNAPGISYEQYF. The full variable domain, with the rest looked up from reference TRBV7-2 and TRBJ2-7, is GAGVSQSPSNKVTEKGKDVELRCDPISGHTALYWYRQSLGQGLEFLIYFQGNSAPDKSGLPSDRFSAERTGGSVSTLTIQRTQQEDSAVYLCASNAPGISYEQYFGPGTRLTVT.

This clone was recorded only once. The V gene is TRBV7-9, the J gene TRBJ2-7; TRBD1 matches at 8 bases. Germline V lookup: CDR1 SEHNR, CDR2 FQNEAQ (reference sequence). With 4 bases clipped from V and 3 bases from J, the junction kept 5 bases outside the gene matches. CDR3 length: 14 residues. The CDR3 DNA reads as TGTGCCAGCAGCTCCGTAGACAGGGGCTACGAGCAGTACTTC. Translation gives CASSSVDRGYEQYF.

The V and J genes are TRBV9 and TRBJ2-3; 14 bases are a match to TRBD2. Per germline, CDR1 SGDLS and CDR2 YYNGEE. Losses at the gene ends were 3 bases for V and 2 bases for J; bases not matched to a gene: 2. The CDR3 consists of 16 residues. For the CDR3, the DNA is TGTGCCAGCAGCGAGGGACTAGCGGGGGTCACAGATACGCAGTATTTT. Translated, it gives CASSEGLAGVTDTQYF.

This rearrangement joins TRBV2 to TRBJ1-2; 9 bases align to TRBD1. Germline trimming cut 6 bases from V and 3 bases from J; bases unmatched to any gene: 5. CDR3 length equals 14 residues. Germline values: CDR1 SNHLY, CDR2 FYNNEI. The CDR3, as DNA: TGTGCCAGCAGCATAGACAGGGGGGACTATGGCTACACCTTC. It yields the protein CASSIDRGDYGYTF. Combining the CDR3 with reference TRBV2 and TRBJ1-2 gives the whole variable domain EPEVTQTPSHQVTQMGQEVILRCVPISNHLYFYWYRQILGQKVEFLVSFYNNEISEKSEIFDDQFSVERPDGSNFTLKIRSTKLEDSAMYFCASSIDRGDYGYTFGSGTRLTVV.

A note on this clone: An end of the junction does not agree with germline; a read error may underlie this. This sequence joins TRBV7-7 and TRBJ2-2, with TRBD2 matching over 7 bases. The CDR3 totals 14 residues. Looked up from germline, CDR1 is SSHAT and CDR2 is FNYEAQ (reference sequence). The CDR3 here is CASSKGGFAGELFF. The CDR3 DNA reads TGTGCTAGCAGCAAGGGAGGGTTTGCCGGGGAGCTGTTTTTT.

The rearrangement joins TRBV5-4 to TRBJ2-3; 8 bases line up with TRBD1. Germline V lookup: CDR1 SGHNT, CDR2 YYREEE (reference sequence). This CDR3 contains 18 residues. V trimming: 0 bases; J trimming: 4 bases; junction bases outside the gene matches: 13. CDR3 sequence (DNA): TGTGCCAGCAGCTTGGCGCGGACAGGGTTGGGGCCAGCAGATACGCAGTATTTT. It yields the protein CASSLARTGLGPADTQYF. The variable domain in full, completed from reference TRBV5-4 and TRBJ2-3, reads ETGVTQSPTHLIKTRGQQVTLRCSSQSGHNTVSWYQQALGQGPQFIFQYYREEENGRGNFPPRFSGLQFPNYSSELNVNALELDDSALYLCASSLARTGLGPADTQYFGPGTRLTVL.

The chain uses TRBV7-5 and TRBJ2-2; the D call TRBD2 from the table was never checked on the DNA. TRBV7-5 is a pseudogene. CDR3 size: 19 residues. CDR3: CVRSLASASGGTEHRGAVF. The CDR3 nucleotides read TGTGTCAGAAGCTTAGCTTCGGCTAGCGGGGGGACCGAACACCGGGGAGCTGTTTTT.

The V gene is TRBV6-2 or TRBV6-3, the J gene TRBJ1-1, with D perhaps TRBD1 (5 bases). This CDR3 has 15 amino acids. CDR1 is MNHEY, CDR2 SVGEGT, per germline. The V and J ends lost 1 base and 6 bases respectively, with 15 bases between them. CDR3 sequence: CASSYYGTGSPEAFF. CDR3 DNA sequence: TGTGCCAGCAGTTACTACGGGACCGGGAGTCCTGAAGCTTTCTTT.

This chain uses TRBV6-2 or TRBV6-3 with TRBJ1-2, with 7 bases aligning to TRBD1. This CDR3 has 15 amino acids. The germline CDR1 and CDR2 sequences are MNHEY and SVGEGT. V gave up 0 bases and J gave up 8 bases; unmatched junction bases: 9. CDR3 sequence reads: CASSYSYTGVYGYTF. Written as DNA, the CDR3 is TGTGCCAGCAGTTACTCATACACAGGGGTCTACGGCTACACCTTC.

V and J are TRBV5-1 and TRBJ2-3; 9 bases are shared with TRBD2. The CDR3 length is 15 residues. Trimming at V came to 4 bases and at J to 4 bases, leaving 7 bases not matched to a gene. Germline V gene lookup returns CDR1 SGHRS and CDR2 YFSETQ. The CDR3 DNA sequence: TGCGCCAGCAGCCCGACCGGGACTAGCCCAGATACGCAGTATTTT. Translating it yields CASSPTGTSPDTQYF.

This chain connects TRBV4-2 to TRBJ2-2, with D perhaps TRBD2 (7 bases). The V and J ends lost 1 base and 6 bases respectively, with 12 bases between them. This CDR3 region has 15 residues. From germline, CDR1 is LGHNA and CDR2 YNFKEQ. CDR3 loop: CASSQAGGPAGELFF. The CDR3 DNA reads TGTGCCAGCAGCCAAGCGGGGGGCCCGGCCGGGGAGCTGTTTTTT.